This T cell receptor beta chain was obtained from a study of tumor-infiltrating lymphocytes in primary liver carcinoma. Study at large: Between roughly 4.2 and 11 cm across, the tumors were all of stage T1-T3 N0M0. Sample yields of productive TCRbeta reads, ranging from roughly 3.5 to 7.13 million, were similar across tissue types.

Trimming left V 4 bases short and J 2 bases short, with 19 bases between. CDR1 is MGHRA, CDR2 YSYEKL, per germline. CDR3 size: 17 residues. Both blood RNA, taken from unsorted whole blood, and germline DNA were extracted. Patients were treatment-naive with chronic HBV infection. Collection of 3 to 4 milliliters of peripheral blood took place before surgery. Starting material of about 480 ng total RNA yielded TCR beta cDNA via a constant-region primer. Each TCR beta library was derived from three nested multiplex PCR rounds that employed slightly modified ARM-PCR. Each of the first two PCR rounds ran approximately 11 cycles with TRBV1-TRBV30 forward and C-beta reverse primers. TCRdb passed the multiplex PCR reads through MiXCR, listing each CDR3 protein once. Altogether approximately 320,000 distinct CDR3 sequences are present, about 50% being singletons, with the ten largest covering over 15%. This clonotype has ten or more counts.

Material for sequencing was peripheral blood. This TCR was sampled from a woman in her thirties with primary liver carcinoma and hepatitis B virus infection. The rearrangement uses TRBV4-1 and TRBJ2-3, with a tentative D call TRBD2 (5 bases). The CDR3 loop is CASSRNLDSEYTDTQYF. CDR3 DNA sequence: TGCGCCAGCAGCCGAAATTTGGACTCGGAATACACAGATACGCAGTATTTT.